A selection of T cell receptor beta chains follows, all from one sample in a study of shared clonotypes between healthy human individuals. TCRdb's copy holds only in-frame clones and misses some; the assay was immunoSEQ multiplex PCR. The sample lists hundreds of thousands of clones; 92% were seen once. The sequencing input was naive CD8+ T cells sorted from blood. Source of these receptors: a man aged 25-45 years in good health. Each CDR3 is given with its conserved first and last residue. A D gene is named only where the DNA matches it firmly. Some rows mark clone size as missing; the rest say once, few, many or name a class of expanded clone.

j_call v_call d_call cdr3_length clone_size cdr3_aa cdr3_nt
TRBJ2-5 TRBV9 NA 13 NA CASSVGRGETQYF TGTGCCAGCAGCGTAGGGAGGGGGGAGACCCAGTACTTC
TRBJ2-3 TRBV9 NA 14 NA CASSDGDITDTQYF TGTGCCAGCAGCGATGGGGACATCACAGATACGCAGTATTTT
TRBJ2-7 TRBV11-2 TRBD2 17 NA CASSLEYSGTNSYEQYF TGTGCCAGCAGCTTAGAATATTCGGGGACTAATTCCTACGAGCAGTACTTC
TRBJ2-5 TRBV27 NA 14 NA CASMKRQDQETQYF TGTGCCAGCATGAAAAGACAGGACCAAGAGACCCAGTACTTC
TRBJ2-2 TRBV15 NA 12 NA CATSPRIRELFF TGTGCCACCAGCCCCCGGATCAGGGAGCTGTTTTTT
TRBJ2-7 TRBV5-1 NA 16 NA CASSPATRDSSYEQYF TGCGCCAGCAGCCCAGCTACGCGGGACAGTTCCTACGAGCAGTACTTC
TRBJ1-1 TRBV25-1 TRBD1 15 NA CASSEWGQGNTEAFF TGTGCCAGCAGTGAATGGGGACAGGGAAACACTGAAGCTTTCTTT
TRBJ2-1 TRBV9 TRBD1 15 NA CASSVVGDRYNEQFF TGTGCCAGCAGCGTAGTTGGGGACAGGTACAATGAGCAGTTCTTC
TRBJ2-3 TRBV5-8 TRBD2 15 NA CASSSGTSGTDTQYF TGTGCCAGCAGCTCAGGGACTAGCGGGACAGATACGCAGTATTTT
TRBJ2-7 TRBV11-2 TRBD2 15 NA CASSLGLAGVYEQYF TGTGCCAGCAGCCTGGGACTAGCGGGAGTTTACGAGCAGTACTTC
TRBJ2-1 TRBV6-6 TRBD1 12 once CASETGGDEQFF TGTGCCAGCGAGACAGGGGGCGATGAGCAGTTCTTC
TRBJ1-4 TRBV5-5 NA 15 NA CASSSGQSHNEKLFF TGTGCCAGCAGCTCAGGACAGTCCCATAATGAAAAACTGTTTTTT
TRBJ1-1 TRBV7-9 NA 14 NA CASSSGGYSTEAFF TGTGCCAGCAGCTCGGGGGGATACTCCACTGAAGCTTTCTTT